This TCR beta chain was observed in a study of Tregs in tolerant kidney transplant recipients (dated by TCRdb to about 2019). Study-wide context: Related donors were used in the transplants with nonmyeloablative bone marrow transplantation, and mixed chimerism was transient in the human trials. The study applied TCRbeta sequencing to find donor-specific regulatory T cells before combined kidney and bone marrow transplantation and then followed those same cells after transplant. The research as a whole found: For some patients the PCR primers changed over time, which made it impossible to compare the samples from those patients at the nucleotide level. Biological reproducibility was not examined directly, but technical replication error appeared to be minimal. Donor-specific Treg expansion was found to exceed global Treg expansion in tolerant patients, suggesting antigen-driven rather than nonspecific expansion. Expanding Tregs with activated donor B cells appeared to identify the most biologically relevant and donor-specific TCRbeta repertoire. The study was limited by small patient numbers, and the findings need validation in larger populations and under other immunosuppression protocols.

For TCRbeta CDR3 sequencing, genomic DNA was extracted from sorted cells using the QIAGEN DNeasy Blood and Tissue Kit. Through immunoSEQ, high-throughput TCRbeta CDR3 sequencing was done commercially, including PCR amplification with internal controls and bias correction. Concerning the study's data processing: Unique productive TCRbeta sequences were defined by CDR3 nucleotide sequence where primers matched, otherwise by CDR3 amino acid sequence with Vbeta and Jbeta genes. Sorting error was corrected by removing sequences shared between sorted populations at a frequency ratio of 2:1 or less, and the remaining shared sequences were assigned to the higher population. Sequences were defined as donor-reactive when expanded at least 5-fold in CFSE-low cells versus unstimulated cells and present at a frequency of at least 0.01% in CFSE-low cells. Jensen-Shannon divergence calculated on the top 100 TCRbeta sequences ranked by frequency was used to measure repertoire divergence. For samples with multiple sequencing runs, sorting error was corrected in each run separately before the runs were combined. The table comes from immuneACCESS by way of TCRdb, which keeps in-frame sequences with V and J called. Part of the clones is missing from these tables; in studies checked, under half for an unresolved V gene and the rest for unknown reasons. The V and J calls and the clone size are those of that table, but D and trimming were determined from the DNA. The sample table shows around 85,000 clones, and around 93% are seen once. Together, the top ten hold approximately 0.35% of the sample.

In regard to this clone: Its antigen is currently not known. Base qualities are not provided; no much larger clone lies one nucleotide away.

The sample's time point label is to be understood as: blood sample drawn before combined kidney and bone marrow transplant. Unstimulated Tregs (CD4+CD25+CD127-), CD4+ non-Tregs (CD4+CD25-), CD4 and CD8 cells were FACS-sorted from thawed PBMCs. Thawed PBMCs were rested overnight at 37 degrees C with around 210 IU/ml IL-2 before Treg sorting. The patients were a handful of recipients of combined kidney and bone marrow transplants from the ITN036ST trial, and samples were available only for these trial subjects. Healthy control blood was processed by Ficoll density gradient to PBMCs and cryopreserved; patient PBMCs were collected before and after transplant. The origin of this receptor is a human donor who received a combined kidney and bone marrow transplant. Sequencing used Tregs from blood, obtained before the transplant.

CDR3 reads: CASSPTVNTGELFF. The DNA sequence reads TGTGCCAGCAGCCCGACAGTGAACACCGGGGAGCTGTTTTTT. Rearrangement joined TRBV9 to TRBJ2-2; the D gene is perhaps TRBD1, on 5 matching bases. The CDR3, from cysteine to phenylalanine, totals 14 residues. Left in the record is the CDR3 DNA by itself, 42 bases read in frame from the first base. CDR1 and CDR2 (SGDLS, YYNGEE) derive from the germline V gene. V loses 4 bases, J loses 1 base, and the germline ends lie 8 bases apart. The full variable domain, with segments outside the CDR3 supplied by the reference TRBV9 and TRBJ2-2 proteins, appears as DSGVTQTPKHLITATGQRVTLRCSPRSGDLSVYWYQQSLDQGLQFLIQYYNGEERAKGNILERFSAQQFPDLHSELNLSSLELGDSALYFCASSPTVNTGELFFGEGSRLTVL.